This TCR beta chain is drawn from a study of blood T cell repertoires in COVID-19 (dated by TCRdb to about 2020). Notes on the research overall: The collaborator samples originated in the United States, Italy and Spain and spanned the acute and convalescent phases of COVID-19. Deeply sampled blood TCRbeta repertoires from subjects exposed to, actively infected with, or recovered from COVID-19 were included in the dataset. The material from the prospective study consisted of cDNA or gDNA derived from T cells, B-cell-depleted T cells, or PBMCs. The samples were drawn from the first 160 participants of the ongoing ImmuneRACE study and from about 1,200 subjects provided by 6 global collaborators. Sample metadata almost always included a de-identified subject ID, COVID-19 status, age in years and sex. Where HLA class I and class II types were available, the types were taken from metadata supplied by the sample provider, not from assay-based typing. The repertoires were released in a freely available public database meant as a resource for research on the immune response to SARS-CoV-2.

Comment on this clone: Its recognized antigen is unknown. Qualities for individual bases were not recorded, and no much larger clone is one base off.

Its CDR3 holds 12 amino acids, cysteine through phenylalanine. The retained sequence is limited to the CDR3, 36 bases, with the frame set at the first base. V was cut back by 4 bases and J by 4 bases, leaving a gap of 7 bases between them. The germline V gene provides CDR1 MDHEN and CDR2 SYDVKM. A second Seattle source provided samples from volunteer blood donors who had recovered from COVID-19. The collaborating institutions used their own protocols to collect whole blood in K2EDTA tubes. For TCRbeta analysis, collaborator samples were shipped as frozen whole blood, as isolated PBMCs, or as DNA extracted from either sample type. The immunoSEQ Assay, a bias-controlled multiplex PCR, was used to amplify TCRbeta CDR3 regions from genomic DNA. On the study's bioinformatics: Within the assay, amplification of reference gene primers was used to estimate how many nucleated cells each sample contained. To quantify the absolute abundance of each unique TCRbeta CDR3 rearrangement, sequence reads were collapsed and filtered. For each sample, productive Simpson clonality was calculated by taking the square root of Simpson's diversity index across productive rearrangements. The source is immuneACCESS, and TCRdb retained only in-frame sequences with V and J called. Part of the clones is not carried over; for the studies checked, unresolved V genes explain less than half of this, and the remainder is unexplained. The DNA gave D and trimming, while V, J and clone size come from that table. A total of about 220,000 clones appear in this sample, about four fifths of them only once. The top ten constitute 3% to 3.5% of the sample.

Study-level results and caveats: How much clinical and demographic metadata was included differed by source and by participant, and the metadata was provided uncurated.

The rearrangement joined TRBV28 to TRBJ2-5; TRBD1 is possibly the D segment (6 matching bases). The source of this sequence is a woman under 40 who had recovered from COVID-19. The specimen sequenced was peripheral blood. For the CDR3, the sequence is CASSSRGETQYF. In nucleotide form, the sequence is TGTGCCAGCAGTTCCAGGGGAGAGACCCAGTACTTC.